This T cell receptor (beta chain) was identified in a study of a mutant IDH1 vaccine in newly diagnosed glioma. Clones were sequenced by immunoSEQ multiplex PCR, and TCRdb holds only the in-frame ones, with some missing. Counted here are over 30,000 clones, almost 80% occurring once; the ten biggest clones make up about 10%. Trimming took 3 bases from V and 7 from J; bases not matched to a gene: 5. The CDR3 is made up of 14 amino acids. Germline V gene sequence: CDR1 SGHTA, CDR2 FQGTGA. Concerning this clone: Antigen specificity is unknown.

Stated time point: week 35, safety follow-up. Each vaccine dose was 300 ug of mutant IDH1 20-mer peptide, with topical imiquimod. The chain uses TRBV7-3 and TRBJ2-1; TRBD2 matches at 8 bases. The source is a woman in her thirties with glioma. Some clones in this sample may be carry-over from other donors' samples. The material sequenced was PBMCs, taken from a glioma patient whose treatment included an IDH1 peptide vaccine. DNA for the CDR3: TGTGCCAGCAGCTTGAGCGGGAGTGGGAATGAGCAGTTCTTC. Its translation is CASSLSGSGNEQFF.